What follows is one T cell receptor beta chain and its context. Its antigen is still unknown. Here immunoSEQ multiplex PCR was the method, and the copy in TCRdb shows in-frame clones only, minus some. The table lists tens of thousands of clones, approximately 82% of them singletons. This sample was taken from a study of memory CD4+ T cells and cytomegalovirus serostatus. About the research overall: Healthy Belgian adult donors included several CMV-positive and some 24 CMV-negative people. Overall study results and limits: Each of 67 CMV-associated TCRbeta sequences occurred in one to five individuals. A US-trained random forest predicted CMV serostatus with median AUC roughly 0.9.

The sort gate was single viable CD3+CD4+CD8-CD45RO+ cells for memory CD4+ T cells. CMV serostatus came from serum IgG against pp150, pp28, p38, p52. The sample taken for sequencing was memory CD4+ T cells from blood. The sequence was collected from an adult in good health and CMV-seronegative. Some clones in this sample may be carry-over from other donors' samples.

In nucleotides, the CDR3 is TGTGCCAGCAGTGAACGGTTTAACACTGAAGCTTTCTTT. Protein product: CASSERFNTEAFF. The chain uses TRBV2 and TRBJ1-1; D gene unclear. In germline, CDR1 is SNHLY, CDR2 FYNNEI. Trimming removed 2 bases from V and 2 bases from J, with 6 bases in between. The CDR3 is 13 amino acids.